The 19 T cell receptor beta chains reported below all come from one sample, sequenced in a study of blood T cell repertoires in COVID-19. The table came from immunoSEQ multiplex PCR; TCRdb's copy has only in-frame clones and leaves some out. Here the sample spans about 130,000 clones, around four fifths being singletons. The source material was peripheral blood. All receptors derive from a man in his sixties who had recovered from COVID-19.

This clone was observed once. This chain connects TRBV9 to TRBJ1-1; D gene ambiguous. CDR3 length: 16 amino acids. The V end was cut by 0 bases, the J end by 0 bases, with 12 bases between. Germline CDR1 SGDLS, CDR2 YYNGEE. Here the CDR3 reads CASSVVKDSMNTEAFF. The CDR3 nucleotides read TGTGCCAGCAGCGTAGTAAAGGACTCCATGAACACTGAAGCTTTCTTT.

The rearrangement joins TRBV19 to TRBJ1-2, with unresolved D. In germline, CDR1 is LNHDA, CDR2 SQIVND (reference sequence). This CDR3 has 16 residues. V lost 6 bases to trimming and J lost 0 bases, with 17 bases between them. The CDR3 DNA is TGTGCCAGTAGCGAAATCTGGGCGGGAGCTAACTATGGCTACACCTTC. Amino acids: CASSEIWAGANYGYTF.

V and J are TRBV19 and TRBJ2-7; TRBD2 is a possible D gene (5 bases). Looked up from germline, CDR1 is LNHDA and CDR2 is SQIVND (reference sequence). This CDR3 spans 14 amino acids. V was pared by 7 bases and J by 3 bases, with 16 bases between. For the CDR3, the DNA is TGTGCCAGTAAGACTACGGGCCGAAACTACGAGCAGTACTTC. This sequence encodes CASKTTGRNYEQYF.

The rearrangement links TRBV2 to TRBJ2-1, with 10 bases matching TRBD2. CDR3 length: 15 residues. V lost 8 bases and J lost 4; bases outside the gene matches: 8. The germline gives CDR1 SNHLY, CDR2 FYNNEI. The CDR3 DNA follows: TGTGCCAGCCAAAGCCGGACTAGCGGATACAATGAGCAGTTCTTC. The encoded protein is CASQSRTSGYNEQFF. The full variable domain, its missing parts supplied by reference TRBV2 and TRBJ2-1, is EPEVTQTPSHQVTQMGQEVILRCVPISNHLYFYWYRQILGQKVEFLVSFYNNEISEKSEIFDDQFSVERPDGSNFTLKIRSTKLEDSAMYFCASQSRTSGYNEQFFGPGTRLTVL.

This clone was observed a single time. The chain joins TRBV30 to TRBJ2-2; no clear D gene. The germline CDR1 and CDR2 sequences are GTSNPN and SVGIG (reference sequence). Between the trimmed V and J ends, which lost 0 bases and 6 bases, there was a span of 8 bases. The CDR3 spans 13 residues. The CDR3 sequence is CAWSVRVAGELFF. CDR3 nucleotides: TGTGCCTGGAGTGTACGGGTAGCCGGGGAGCTGTTTTTT.

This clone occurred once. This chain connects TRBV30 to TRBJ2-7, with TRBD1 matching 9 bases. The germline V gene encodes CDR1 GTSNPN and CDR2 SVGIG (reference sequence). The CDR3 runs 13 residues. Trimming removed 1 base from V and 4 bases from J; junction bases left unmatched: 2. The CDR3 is CAWSAGTGYEQYF. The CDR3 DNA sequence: TGTGCCTGGAGTGCCGGGACAGGGTACGAGCAGTACTTC.

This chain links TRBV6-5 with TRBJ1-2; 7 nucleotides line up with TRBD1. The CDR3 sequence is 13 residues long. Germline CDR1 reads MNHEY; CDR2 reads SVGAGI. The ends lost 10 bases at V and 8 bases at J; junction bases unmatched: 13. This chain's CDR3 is CATRGPGSTGYTF. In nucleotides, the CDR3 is TGTGCCACAAGGGGGCCAGGGTCGACGGGCTACACCTTC.

DNA of the CDR3: TGTGCCAGCAGTGACACTCGGACAGGGGCCTACGAGCAGTACTTC. Amino acid sequence: CASSDTRTGAYEQYF. This sequence joins TRBV13 and TRBJ2-7; TRBD1 matches at 9 bases. Germline CDR1 reads PRHDT; CDR2 reads FYEKMQ (reference sequence). Germline trimming cut 6 bases from V and 2 bases from J; bases unmatched to any gene: 8. CDR3 length: 15 residues.

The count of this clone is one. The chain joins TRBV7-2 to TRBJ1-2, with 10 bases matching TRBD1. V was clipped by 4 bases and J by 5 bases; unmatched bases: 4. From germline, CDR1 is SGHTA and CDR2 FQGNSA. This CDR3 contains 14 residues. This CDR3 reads CASSSDRGGYGYTF. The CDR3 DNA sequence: TGTGCCAGCAGCTCGGACAGGGGGGGTTATGGCTACACCTTC.

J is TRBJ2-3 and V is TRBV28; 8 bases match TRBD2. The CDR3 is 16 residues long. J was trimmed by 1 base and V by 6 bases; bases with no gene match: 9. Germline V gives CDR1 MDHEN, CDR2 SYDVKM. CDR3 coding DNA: TGTGCCAGCAGCACCCCCGGAGCGGGGGGCACAGATACGCAGTATTTT. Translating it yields CASSTPGAGGTDTQYF.

The CDR3 protein is CASSYSGAGSTDTQYF. CDR3 nucleotides: TGTGCCAGCAGTTACTCGGGAGCGGGAAGCACAGATACGCAGTATTTT. This chain connects TRBV6-5 to TRBJ2-3; 7 bases line up with TRBD2. CDR3 length equals 16 residues. Germline V gene data show CDR1 as MNHEY and CDR2 as SVGAGI. Trimming removed 0 bases from V and 0 bases from J; junction bases left unmatched: 3.

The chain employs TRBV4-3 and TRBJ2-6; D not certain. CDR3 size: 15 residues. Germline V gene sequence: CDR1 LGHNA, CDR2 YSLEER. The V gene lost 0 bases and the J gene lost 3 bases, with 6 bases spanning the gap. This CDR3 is CASSQDRFGANVLTF. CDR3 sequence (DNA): TGCGCCAGCAGCCAAGACAGGTTTGGGGCCAACGTCCTGACTTTC.

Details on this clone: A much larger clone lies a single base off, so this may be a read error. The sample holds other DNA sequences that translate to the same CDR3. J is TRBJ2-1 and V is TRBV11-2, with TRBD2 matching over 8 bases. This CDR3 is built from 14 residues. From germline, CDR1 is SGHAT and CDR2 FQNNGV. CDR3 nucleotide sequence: TGTGCCCGCAGCGTGAGGGGGGCGGGGGGCCAGCAGTTCTTC. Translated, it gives CARSVRGAGGQQFF.

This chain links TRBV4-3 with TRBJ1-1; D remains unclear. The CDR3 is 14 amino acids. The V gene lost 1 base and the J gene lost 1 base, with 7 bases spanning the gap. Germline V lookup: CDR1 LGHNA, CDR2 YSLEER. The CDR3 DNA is TGCGCCAGCAGCCAAGGGAGGACGAACACTGAAGCTTTCTTT. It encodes CASSQGRTNTEAFF.

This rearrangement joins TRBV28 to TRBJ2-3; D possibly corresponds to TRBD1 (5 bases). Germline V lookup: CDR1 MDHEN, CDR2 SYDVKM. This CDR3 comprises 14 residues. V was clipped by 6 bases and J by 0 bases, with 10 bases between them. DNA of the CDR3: TGTGCCAGCAGCGACAGCGCAAGCACAGATACGCAGTATTTT. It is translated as CASSDSASTDTQYF.

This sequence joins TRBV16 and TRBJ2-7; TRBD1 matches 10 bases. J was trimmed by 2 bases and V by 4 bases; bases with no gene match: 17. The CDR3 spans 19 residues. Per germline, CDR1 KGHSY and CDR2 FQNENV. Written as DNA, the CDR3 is TGTGCCAGCAGCCGCCTTGGTCCCGGGACAGGGGTCTTGACCTACGAGCAGTACTTC. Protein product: CASSRLGPGTGVLTYEQYF.

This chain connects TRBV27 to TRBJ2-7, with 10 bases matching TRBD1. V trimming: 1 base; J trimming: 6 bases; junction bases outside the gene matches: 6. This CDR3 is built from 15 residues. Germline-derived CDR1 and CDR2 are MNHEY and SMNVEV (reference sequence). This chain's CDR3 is CASSLYRDRGSEQYF. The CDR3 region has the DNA TGTGCCAGCAGTTTATACCGGGACAGGGGATCCGAGCAGTACTTC.

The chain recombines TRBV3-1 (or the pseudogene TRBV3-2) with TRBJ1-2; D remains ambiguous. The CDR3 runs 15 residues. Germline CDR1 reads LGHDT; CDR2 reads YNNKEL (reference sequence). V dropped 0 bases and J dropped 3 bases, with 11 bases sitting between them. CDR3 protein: CASSQDGLRYYGYTF. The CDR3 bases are TGTGCCAGCAGCCAAGACGGGTTACGGTACTATGGCTACACCTTC.

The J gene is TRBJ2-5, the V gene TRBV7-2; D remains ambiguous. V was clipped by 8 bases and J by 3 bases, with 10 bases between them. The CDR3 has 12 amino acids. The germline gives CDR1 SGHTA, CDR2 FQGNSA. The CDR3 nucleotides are TGTGCCAGCGGCCCCCCAAAAGAGACCCAGTACTTC. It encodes CASGPPKETQYF.